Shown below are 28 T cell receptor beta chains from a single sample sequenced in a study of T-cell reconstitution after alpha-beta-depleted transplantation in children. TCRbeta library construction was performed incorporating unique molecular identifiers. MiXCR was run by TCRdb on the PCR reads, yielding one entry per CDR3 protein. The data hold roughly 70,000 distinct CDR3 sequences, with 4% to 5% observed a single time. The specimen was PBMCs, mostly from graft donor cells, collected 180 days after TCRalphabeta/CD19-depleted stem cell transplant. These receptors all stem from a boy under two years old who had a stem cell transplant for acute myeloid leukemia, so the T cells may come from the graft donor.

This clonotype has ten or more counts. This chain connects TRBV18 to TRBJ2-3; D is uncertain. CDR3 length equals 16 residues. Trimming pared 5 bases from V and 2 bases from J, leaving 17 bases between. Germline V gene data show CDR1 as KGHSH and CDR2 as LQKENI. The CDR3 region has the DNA TGTGCCAGCTCAGCCCTGAAGGTACTTAACACAGATACGCAGTATTTT. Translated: CASSALKVLNTDTQYF. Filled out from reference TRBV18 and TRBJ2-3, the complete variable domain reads NAGVMQNPRHLVRRRGQEARLRCSPMKGHSHVYWYRQLPEEGLKFMVYLQKENIIDESGMPKERFSAEFPKEGPSILRIQQVVRGDSAAYFCASSALKVLNTDTQYFGPGTRLTVL.

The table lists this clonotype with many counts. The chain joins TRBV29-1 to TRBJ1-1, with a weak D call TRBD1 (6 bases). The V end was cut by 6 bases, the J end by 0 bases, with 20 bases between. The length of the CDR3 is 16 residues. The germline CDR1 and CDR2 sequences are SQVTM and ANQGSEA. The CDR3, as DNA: TGCAGCGTCAAAGAGGGATGGGGGGCCATGAACACTGAAGCTTTCTTT. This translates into CSVKEGWGAMNTEAFF.

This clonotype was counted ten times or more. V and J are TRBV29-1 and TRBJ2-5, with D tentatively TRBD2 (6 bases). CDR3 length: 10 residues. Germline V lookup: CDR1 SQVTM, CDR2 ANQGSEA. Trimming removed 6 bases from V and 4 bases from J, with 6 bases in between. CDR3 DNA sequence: TGCAGCGTCGGGAGAGAGACCCAGTACTTC. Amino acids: CSVGRETQYF.

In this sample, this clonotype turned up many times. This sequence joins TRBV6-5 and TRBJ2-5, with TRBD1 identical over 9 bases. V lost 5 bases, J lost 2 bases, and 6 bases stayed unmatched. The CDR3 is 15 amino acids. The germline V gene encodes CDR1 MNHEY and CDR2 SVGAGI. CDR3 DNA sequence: TGTGCCAGCAGTACAGGGGGCCGGCGGCAAGAGACCCAGTACTTC. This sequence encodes CASSTGGRRQETQYF.

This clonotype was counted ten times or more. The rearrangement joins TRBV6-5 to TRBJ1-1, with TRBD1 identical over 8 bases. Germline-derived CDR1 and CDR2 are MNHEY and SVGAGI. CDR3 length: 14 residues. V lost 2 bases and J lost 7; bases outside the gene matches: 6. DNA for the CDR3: TGTGCCAGCAGTTACCTAGGGACAGGCCTTGAAGCTTTCTTT. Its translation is CASSYLGTGLEAFF.

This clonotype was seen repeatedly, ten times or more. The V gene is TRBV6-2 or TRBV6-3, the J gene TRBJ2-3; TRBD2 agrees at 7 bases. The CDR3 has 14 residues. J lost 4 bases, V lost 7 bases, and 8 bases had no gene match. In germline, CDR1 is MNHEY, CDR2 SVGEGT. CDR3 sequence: CASTKAGIADTQYF. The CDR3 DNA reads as TGTGCCAGCACCAAAGCGGGGATTGCAGATACGCAGTATTTT.

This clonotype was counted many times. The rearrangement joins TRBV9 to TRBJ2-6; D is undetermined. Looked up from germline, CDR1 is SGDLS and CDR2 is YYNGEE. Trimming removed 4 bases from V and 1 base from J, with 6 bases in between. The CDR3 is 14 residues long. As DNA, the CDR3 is TGTGCCAGCAGCTTGGGATCTGGGGCCAACGTCCTGACTTTC. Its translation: CASSLGSGANVLTF.

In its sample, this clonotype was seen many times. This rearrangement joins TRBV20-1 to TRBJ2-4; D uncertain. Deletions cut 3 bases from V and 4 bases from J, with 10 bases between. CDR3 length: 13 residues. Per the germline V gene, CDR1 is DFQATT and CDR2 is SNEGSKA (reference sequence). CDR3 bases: TGCAGTGCTAGGCAGACGGCTAAAAACATTCAGTACTTC. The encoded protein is CSARQTAKNIQYF.

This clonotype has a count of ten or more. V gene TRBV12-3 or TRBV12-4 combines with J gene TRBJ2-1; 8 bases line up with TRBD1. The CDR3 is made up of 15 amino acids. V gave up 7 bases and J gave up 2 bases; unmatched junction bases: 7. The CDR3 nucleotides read TGTGCCAGCATCCCTGACAGGGGTACCTACAATGAGCAGTTCTTC. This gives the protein CASIPDRGTYNEQFF.

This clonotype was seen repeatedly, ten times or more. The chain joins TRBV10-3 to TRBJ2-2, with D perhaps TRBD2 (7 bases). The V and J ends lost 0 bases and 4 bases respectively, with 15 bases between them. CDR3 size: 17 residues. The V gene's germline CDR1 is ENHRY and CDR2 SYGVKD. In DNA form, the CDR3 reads TGTGCCATCAGTGAGTCTCGGGCGGGGGCATTCACCGGGGAGCTGTTTTTT. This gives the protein CAISESRAGAFTGELFF.

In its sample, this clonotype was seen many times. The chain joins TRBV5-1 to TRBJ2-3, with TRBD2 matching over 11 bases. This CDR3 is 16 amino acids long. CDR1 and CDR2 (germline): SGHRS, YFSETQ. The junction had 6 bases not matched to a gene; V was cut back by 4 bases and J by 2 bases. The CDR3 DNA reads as TGCGCCAGCAGCCCAACACTAGCGGGGGTCACAGATACGCAGTATTTT. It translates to CASSPTLAGVTDTQYF.

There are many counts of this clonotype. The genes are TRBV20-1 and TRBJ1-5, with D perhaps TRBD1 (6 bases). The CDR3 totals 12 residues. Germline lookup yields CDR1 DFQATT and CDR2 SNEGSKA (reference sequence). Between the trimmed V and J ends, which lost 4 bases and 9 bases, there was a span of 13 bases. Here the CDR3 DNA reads TGCAGTGCTACCCTCGGGGGGCTGCCCCAGCATTTT. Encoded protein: CSATLGGLPQHF.

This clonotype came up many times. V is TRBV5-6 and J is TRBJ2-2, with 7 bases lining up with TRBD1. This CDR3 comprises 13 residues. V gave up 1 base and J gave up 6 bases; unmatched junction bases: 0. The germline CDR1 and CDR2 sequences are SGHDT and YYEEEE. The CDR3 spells CASSLTGAGELFF. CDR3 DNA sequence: TGTGCCAGCAGCTTGACAGGGGCCGGGGAGCTGTTTTTT.

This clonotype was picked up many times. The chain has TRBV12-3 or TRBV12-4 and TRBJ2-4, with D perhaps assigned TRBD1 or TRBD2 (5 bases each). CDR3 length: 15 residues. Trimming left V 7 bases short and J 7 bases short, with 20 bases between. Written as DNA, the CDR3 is TGTGCCAGCAATCCGAATCAGGGCTGGGGGAACATTCAGTACTTC. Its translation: CASNPNQGWGNIQYF.

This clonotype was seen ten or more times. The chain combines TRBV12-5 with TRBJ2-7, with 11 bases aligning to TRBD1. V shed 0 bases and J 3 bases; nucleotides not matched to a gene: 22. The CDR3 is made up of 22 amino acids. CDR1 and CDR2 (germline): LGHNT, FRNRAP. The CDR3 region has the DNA TGTGCTAGTGGTTTGGTACCCCGATCGATCCGGGACAGGGGGTTGCCCGGCTACGAGCAGTACGTC. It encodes CASGLVPRSIRDRGLPGYEQYV.

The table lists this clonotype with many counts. CDR3 nucleotides: TGTGCCAGCAGTTACTCGGGGGGATCCTACGAGCAGTACTTC. This encodes CASSYSGGSYEQYF. This sequence joins TRBV6-2 or TRBV6-3 and TRBJ2-7; D is perhaps TRBD2 (6 bases). Germline-derived CDR1 and CDR2 are MNHEY and SVGEGT. With 0 bases removed from V and 1 base from J, the gap between germline ends came to 7 bases. This CDR3 comprises 14 residues.

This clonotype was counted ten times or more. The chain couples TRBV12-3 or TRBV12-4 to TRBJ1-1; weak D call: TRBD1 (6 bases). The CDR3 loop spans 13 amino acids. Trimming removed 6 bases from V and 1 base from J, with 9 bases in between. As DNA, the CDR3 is TGTGCCAGCAGGCGGGGGCAGAACACTGAAGCTTTCTTT. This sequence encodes CASRRGQNTEAFF.

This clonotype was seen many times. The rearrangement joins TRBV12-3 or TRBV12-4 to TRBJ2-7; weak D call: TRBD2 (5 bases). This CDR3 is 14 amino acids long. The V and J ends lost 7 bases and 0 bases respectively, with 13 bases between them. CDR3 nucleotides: TGTGCCAGCACCTTGGACGGAGGCTCCTACGAGCAGTACTTC. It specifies CASTLDGGSYEQYF.

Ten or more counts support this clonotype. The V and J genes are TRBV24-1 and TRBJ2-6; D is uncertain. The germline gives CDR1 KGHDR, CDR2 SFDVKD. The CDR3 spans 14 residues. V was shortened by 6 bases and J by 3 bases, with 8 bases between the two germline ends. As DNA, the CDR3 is TGTGCCACCAGTTCTGGGGTTGGGGCCAACGTCCTGACTTTC. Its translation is CATSSGVGANVLTF.

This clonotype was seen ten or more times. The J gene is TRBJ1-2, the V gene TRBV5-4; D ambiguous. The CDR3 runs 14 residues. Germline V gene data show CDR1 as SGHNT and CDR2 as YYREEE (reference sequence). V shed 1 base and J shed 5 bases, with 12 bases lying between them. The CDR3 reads CASSLTQPPYGYTF. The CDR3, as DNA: TGTGCCAGCAGCTTGACTCAGCCTCCTTATGGCTACACCTTC.

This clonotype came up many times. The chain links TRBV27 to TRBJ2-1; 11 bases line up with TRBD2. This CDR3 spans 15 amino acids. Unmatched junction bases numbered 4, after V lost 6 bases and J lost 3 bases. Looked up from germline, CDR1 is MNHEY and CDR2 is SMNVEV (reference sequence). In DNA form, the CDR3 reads TGTGCCAGCAGGATAGCGGGGGGGAACTACAATGAGCAGTTCTTC. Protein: CASRIAGGNYNEQFF.

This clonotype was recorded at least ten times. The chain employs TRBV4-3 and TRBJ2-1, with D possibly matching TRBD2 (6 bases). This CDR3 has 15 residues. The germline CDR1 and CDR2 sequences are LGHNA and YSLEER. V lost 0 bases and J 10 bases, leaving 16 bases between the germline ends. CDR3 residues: CASSQEGLSLEEQFF. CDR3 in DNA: TGCGCCAGCAGCCAAGAAGGACTATCCCTGGAGGAGCAGTTCTTC.

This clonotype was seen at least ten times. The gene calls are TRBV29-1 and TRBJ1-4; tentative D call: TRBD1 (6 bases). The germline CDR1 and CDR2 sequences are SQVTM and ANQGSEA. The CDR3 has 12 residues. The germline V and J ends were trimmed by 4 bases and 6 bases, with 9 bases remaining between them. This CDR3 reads CSVADSDEKLFF. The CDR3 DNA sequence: TGCAGCGTTGCGGACAGCGATGAAAAACTGTTTTTT. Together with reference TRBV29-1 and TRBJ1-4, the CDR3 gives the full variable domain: SAVISQKPSRDICQRGTSLTIQCQVDSQVTMMFWYRQQPGQSLTLIATANQGSEATYESGFVIDKFPISRPNLTFSTLTVSNMSPEDSSIYLCSVADSDEKLFFGSGTQLSVL.

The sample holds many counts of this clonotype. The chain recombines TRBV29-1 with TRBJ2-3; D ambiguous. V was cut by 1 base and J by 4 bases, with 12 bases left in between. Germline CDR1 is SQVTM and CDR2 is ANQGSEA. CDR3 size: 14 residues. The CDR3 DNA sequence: TGCAGCGTTGAAGGCCCCGGACCGGCAGATACGCAGTATTTT. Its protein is CSVEGPGPADTQYF.

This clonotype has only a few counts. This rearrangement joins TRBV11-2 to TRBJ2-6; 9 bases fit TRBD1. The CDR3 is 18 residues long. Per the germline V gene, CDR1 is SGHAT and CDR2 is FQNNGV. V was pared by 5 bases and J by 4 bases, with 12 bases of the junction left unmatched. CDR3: CASSPGGTGPSGANVLTF. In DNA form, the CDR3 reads TGTGCCAGCAGCCCAGGGGGGACAGGGCCCTCGGGGGCCAACGTCCTGACTTTC.

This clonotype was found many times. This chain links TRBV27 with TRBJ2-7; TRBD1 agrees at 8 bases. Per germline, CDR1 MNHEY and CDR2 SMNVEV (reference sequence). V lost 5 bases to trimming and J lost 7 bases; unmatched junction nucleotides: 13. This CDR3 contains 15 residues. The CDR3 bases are TGTGCCAGCAGTCCCCACCCAGGGGGCCGAGGGGAGCAGTACTTC. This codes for CASSPHPGGRGEQYF.

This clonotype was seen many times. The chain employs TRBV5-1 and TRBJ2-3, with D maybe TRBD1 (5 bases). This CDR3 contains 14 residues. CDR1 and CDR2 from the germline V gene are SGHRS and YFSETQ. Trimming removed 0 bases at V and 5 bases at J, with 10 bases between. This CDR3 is CASSLEGPRDTQYF. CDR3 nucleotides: TGCGCCAGCAGCTTGGAGGGGCCTAGAGATACGCAGTATTTT.

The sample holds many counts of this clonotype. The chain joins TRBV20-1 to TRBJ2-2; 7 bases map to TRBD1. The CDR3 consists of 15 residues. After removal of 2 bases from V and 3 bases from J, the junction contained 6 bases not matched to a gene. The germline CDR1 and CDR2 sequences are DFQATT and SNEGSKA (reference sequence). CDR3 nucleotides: TGCAGTGCTAGACCGCAGGGGGTAGACACCGGGGAGCTGTTTTTT. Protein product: CSARPQGVDTGELFF.